The 7 T cell receptor beta chains presented below share a single source sample, sequenced in a study of shared clonotypes between healthy human individuals. The method was immunoSEQ multiplex PCR; TCRdb's version includes in-frame clones alone and lacks a portion of them. Of roughly 2,000,000 clones in the sample, around 95% are singletons; the top ten hold around 1.7%. CD45RO-negative, CCR7-positively selected cells formed the naive CD8 fraction, excluding terminally differentiated effector memory CD45RA+ cells. Sequencing used naive CD8+ T cells from PBMCs. The source of these receptors is a man between 18 and 35 years old in good health. Some clones in this sample may be carry-over from other donors' samples.

The genes are TRBV5-6 and TRBJ2-1; D gene unclear. This CDR3 contains 17 residues. CDR1 SGHDT and CDR2 YYEEEE come from the germline V gene. Between the trimmed V and J ends, which lost 0 bases and 0 bases, there was a span of 13 bases. The CDR3 DNA reads as TGTGCCAGCAGCTTGGCCGGCCGAAGATTCTCCTACAATGAGCAGTTCTTC. Protein: CASSLAGRRFSYNEQFF.

A single count supports this clone. The chain couples TRBV2 to TRBJ2-1; 14 nucleotides align to TRBD2. The J segment lost 0 bases and the V segment lost 6 bases, leaving 10 bases of the junction unmatched. Germline V lookup: CDR1 SNHLY, CDR2 FYNNEI. The CDR3 is made up of 19 amino acids. The CDR3 bases are TGTGCCAGCAGAACCGGGGGACTAGCGGGAGCGGGCTCCTACAATGAGCAGTTCTTC. Amino acids: CASRTGGLAGAGSYNEQFF.

The chain couples TRBV7-8 to TRBJ1-2, with D possibly being TRBD1 (5 bases). Trimming shortened V by 5 bases and J by 8 bases, and 15 bases separated the two germline ends. The CDR3 contains 13 residues. Germline-derived CDR1 and CDR2 are SGHVS and FQNEAQ. The CDR3 coding sequence is TGTGCCAGCAGCCCCGAAGGGGCGACGGGCTACACCTTC. This sequence encodes CASSPEGATGYTF.

This chain joins TRBV6-1 and TRBJ2-7; 8 bases fit TRBD1. The V and J ends lost 8 bases and 6 bases, in that order; junction bases with no gene match: 3. CDR3 length: 11 amino acids. Germline V gene data show CDR1 as MNHNS and CDR2 as SASEGT. The CDR3: CASLTGGEQYF. In DNA, the CDR3 is TGTGCCAGCCTTACAGGGGGCGAGCAGTACTTC.

V is TRBV5-6 and J is TRBJ2-1, with 10 bases aligning to TRBD1. This CDR3 region has 14 residues. The trim removed 0 bases at V and 9 bases at J, leaving 3 bases unmatched. Germline V gene data show CDR1 as SGHDT and CDR2 as YYEEEE. CDR3 protein: CASSLGQGAVEQFF. CDR3 sequence (DNA): TGTGCCAGCAGCTTGGGACAGGGGGCCGTTGAGCAGTTCTTC.

The gene calls are TRBV29-1 and TRBJ2-7; 8 bases line up with TRBD1. The CDR3 has 14 amino acids. After removal of 4 bases from V and 3 bases from J, the junction contained 8 bases not matched to a gene. The germline V gene has CDR1 SQVTM and CDR2 ANQGSEA. CDR3 sequence reads: CSVGTGTGHYEQYF. CDR3 nucleotides: TGCAGCGTTGGGACCGGGACAGGCCACTACGAGCAGTACTTC.

This clone was seen more than once but under ten times. The junction departs from germline at one end; a sequencing error may be responsible. The chain uses TRBV5-6 and TRBJ1-3, with D tentatively TRBD1 (5 bases). Germline CDR1 SGHDT, CDR2 YYEEEE. This CDR3 has 11 residues. The CDR3 DNA sequence: TGTGCCCCCGAAGGAAGGGCCAGGGCTTCTTTT. Amino acid sequence: CAPEGRARASF.